These T cell receptor beta chains were read from a single sample in a study of regulatory T cells in long-lasting Graves disease. TCRdb reprocessed the multiplex PCR reads with MiXCR, giving one entry per CDR3 protein. The table includes 450,000 or so distinct CDR3 sequences, around 21% detected once. The input for sequencing was peripheral blood mononuclear cells (PBMCs), taken when the disease was refractory, from a patient treated with antithyroid drugs. The source is a female donor with Graves disease. The CDR3 runs from the conserved cysteine through the conserved F or W. A D gene is named only where the DNA matches it firmly. Rows may omit the clone size; those that give it use once, few, many or a size class.

clone_size	v_call	j_call	d_call	cdr3_nt	cdr3_aa
.	TRBV19	TRBJ1-5	TRBD1	TGTGCCAGTAGTATGACTTCAGGGGGTAGAAGTCAGCCCCAGCATTTT	CASSMTSGGRSQPQHF
many	TRBV28	TRBJ2-3	TRBD1	TGTGCCAGCAGTTACCCAGGACAGGGGTTGGGAGGGGGCACAGATACGCAGTATTTT	CASSYPGQGLGGGTDTQYF
few	TRBV5-1	TRBJ2-7	.	TGCGCCAGCAGCCTAGACTGGAGACCTACGTGGGAGCAGTACTTC	CASSLDWRPTWEQYF
.	TRBV15	TRBJ2-2	.	TGTGCCACCGGGGGCTTCCACACCGGGGAGCTGTTTTTT	CATGGFHTGELFF
.	TRBV28	TRBJ1-4	TRBD1	TGTGCCAGCAGTTCAACAGGGGGCGCTTGGGAAAAACTGTTTTTT	CASSSTGGAWEKLFF
many	TRBV7-2	TRBJ2-7	TRBD2	TGTGCCAGCAGCCCCGACTGGGGGGGGAACCCCACCTACGAGCAGTACTTC	CASSPDWGGNPTYEQYF
few	TRBV20-1	TRBJ1-2	.	TGCAGTGCTAGAGACTTCCTAAGGGGGGACTATGGCTACACCTTC	CSARDFLRGDYGYTF
few	TRBV6-1	TRBJ1-5	.	TGTGCCAGCAGCTCCCTTGAAGACAGCAATCAGCCCCAGCATTTT	CASSSLEDSNQPQHF
.	TRBV11-3	TRBJ2-3	.	TGTGCCAGCAGCCTAAAAGGGCAGCCCACAGATACGCAGTATTTT	CASSLKGQPTDTQYF
.	TRBV11-2	TRBJ1-2	.	TGTGCCAGCAGCTTGGAAGCCGCGCTCGGTCATGGCTACACCTTC	CASSLEAALGHGYTF
many	TRBV28	TRBJ2-4	.	TGTGCCAGCAGTCCCCCCCCGGTAGCCAAAAACATTCAGTACTTC	CASSPPPVAKNIQYF
.	TRBV6-5	TRBJ2-5	.	TGTGCCAGCAGTTACTCGATAGCGGCACCCAGGCCCCAAGAGACCCAGTACTTC	CASSYSIAAPRPQETQYF
many	TRBV27	TRBJ2-2	.	TGTGCCAGCAGTGATCGGGAGAGAATCACCGGGGAGCTGTTTTTT	CASSDRERITGELFF
many	TRBV28	TRBJ2-7	TRBD2	TGTGCCAGCCTGACTAGCGGGGCTCCACTCTACGAGCAGTACTTC	CASLTSGAPLYEQYF
many	TRBV28	TRBJ2-6	TRBD1	TGTGCCAGCACGACAGGGTCTGGGGCCAACGTCCTGACTTTC	CASTTGSGANVLTF
.	TRBV19	TRBJ1-2	.	TGTGCCAGTAGTACCTCGGGAGGCTACACCTTC	CASSTSGGYTF
once	TRBV19	TRBJ2-7	TRBD1	TGTGCCAGTACGCAGGGGGCGTGGGACTACGAGCAGTACTTC	CASTQGAWDYEQYF
.	TRBV7-6	TRBJ2-5	.	TGTGCCAGCAGGGCTCAAAGGACCGGAGAGACCCAGTACTTC	CASRAQRTGETQYF
.	TRBV6-2/TRBV6-3	TRBJ2-3	TRBD1	TGTGCCAGCAGTTTCCCGACAGGGGGTACAGATACGCAGTATTTT	CASSFPTGGTDTQYF
many	TRBV30	TRBJ2-7	TRBD2	TGTGCCTTGGAAAAGACCGAGACTAGCGGGTACGAGCAGTACTTC	CALEKTETSGYEQYF
.	TRBV7-9	TRBJ1-1	.	TGTGCCAGCAGCCCTGGAGGGTCCGAAGCTTTCTTT	CASSPGGSEAFF
.	TRBV6-1	TRBJ2-5	.	TGTGCCAGCAGCCCTCCATGGCTCGGGGAGACCCAGTACTTC	CASSPPWLGETQYF
.	TRBV9	TRBJ1-1	.	TGTGCCAGCAGCGCCTTCCAGGGCGGGAACACTGAAGCTTTCTTT	CASSAFQGGNTEAFF
once	TRBV5-4	TRBJ2-2	.	TGTGCCAGCAGCCAGACTAGGTCCACCGGGGAGCTGTTTTTT	CASSQTRSTGELFF
many	TRBV5-1	TRBJ2-7	TRBD2	TGCGCCAGCAGCCCTGGACTAGCGGGAGGGCCCGGCGGCCACGAGCAGTACTTC	CASSPGLAGGPGGHEQYF
many	TRBV6-1	TRBJ2-5	.	TGTGCCAGCAGGGCACAACAGGGACGGGAGACCCAGTACTTC	CASRAQQGRETQYF
many	TRBV12-3/TRBV12-4	TRBJ1-1	.	TGTGCCAGCAGTTTAACAGGAGTGAACACTGAAGCTTTCTTT	CASSLTGVNTEAFF
.	TRBV2	TRBJ1-6	TRBD1	TGTGCCACGGACAGGGCCTCTTATAATTCACCCCTCCACTTT	CATDRASYNSPLHF
few	TRBV7-2	TRBJ2-2	.	TGTGCCAGCAGCTTAGAAATGTTTACCGGGGAGCTGTTTTTT	CASSLEMFTGELFF
few	TRBV7-9	TRBJ2-7	.	TGTGCCAGCAGCTATGGGACCACCTCCTACGAGCAGTACTTC	CASSYGTTSYEQYF
.	TRBV27	TRBJ2-7	.	TGTGCCAGCAGTTTATCCGGCGGGTTGCGAGGCTACGAGCAGTACTTC	CASSLSGGLRGYEQYF
many	TRBV11-2	TRBJ2-5	.	TGTGCCAGCAGCTTATTGCCCAGGGAGACCCAGTACTTC	CASSLLPRETQYF
many	TRBV27	TRBJ2-7	.	TGTGCCAGCAGTTTATGGGCGGAGGCTGGCGAGCAGTACTTC	CASSLWAEAGEQYF
many	TRBV7-9	TRBJ2-7	TRBD2	TGTGCCAGCAGCCCGGGGGGGGGAAACTACGAGCAGTACTTC	CASSPGGGNYEQYF
many	TRBV28	TRBJ2-7	TRBD2	TGTGCCTCGACTAGCGGGGGTCAGTGGGAGCAGTACTTC	CASTSGGQWEQYF